This record concerns one T cell receptor (beta chain) sequence. Authors' data handling: Reference gene primer amplification gave estimated nucleated cell counts. Profiling relied on immunoSEQ multiplex PCR, and the TCRdb table lists in-frame clones only, not all of them. V, J and clone size are taken as reported in that table, and D and trimming were inferred from the DNA itself. The sample consists of over 150,000 clones, roughly 89% of them appearing once. The data belong to a study of blood T cell repertoires in COVID-19. Enrolled during active infection, Seattle patients were then followed longitudinally. The sequence was collected from a woman aged 70-85 years with COVID-19, enrolled during active disease. Sequenced: peripheral blood.

CDR3 nucleotide sequence: TGTGCCAGCAGCCGGGGACTAGCGGTTGACACAGATACGCAGTATTTT. It is translated as CASSRGLAVDTDTQYF. The genes are TRBV4-2 and TRBJ2-3; 11 bases line up with TRBD2. The CDR3 length is 16 residues. The trim removed 4 bases at V and 2 bases at J, leaving 5 bases unmatched. Germline V gene data show CDR1 as LGHNA and CDR2 as YNFKEQ.